This TCR beta chain emerged from a study of blood T cell repertoires in COVID-19. Overall study context: The study drew acute and convalescent COVID-19 samples from the United States, Italy and Spain. In each case, the material was cDNA or gDNA derived from T cells, B-cell-depleted T cells, or PBMCs.

In the authors' methods: Reference gene primer amplification in the assay estimated nucleated cell counts. Sequenced by immunoSEQ multiplex PCR; TCRdb stores in-frame clones only, minus some. Clonal size and the V and J genes are those of that table, whereas D and trimming came from the DNA. The data hold some 130,000 clones, with over 60% observed a single time. CDR1 and CDR2 (germline): SNHLY, FYNNEI. The CDR3 has 14 residues. The V and J ends lost 5 bases and 0 bases respectively, with 8 bases between them. The sequencing input was peripheral blood. The clonotype originates from a man older than 75 with acute or convalescent COVID-19. V and J are TRBV2 and TRBJ2-4; perhaps TRBD1 as D (5 bases). The CDR3 is CASSLRGAKNIQYF. The CDR3 coding sequence is TGTGCCAGCAGTTTAAGGGGAGCCAAAAACATTCAGTACTTC.